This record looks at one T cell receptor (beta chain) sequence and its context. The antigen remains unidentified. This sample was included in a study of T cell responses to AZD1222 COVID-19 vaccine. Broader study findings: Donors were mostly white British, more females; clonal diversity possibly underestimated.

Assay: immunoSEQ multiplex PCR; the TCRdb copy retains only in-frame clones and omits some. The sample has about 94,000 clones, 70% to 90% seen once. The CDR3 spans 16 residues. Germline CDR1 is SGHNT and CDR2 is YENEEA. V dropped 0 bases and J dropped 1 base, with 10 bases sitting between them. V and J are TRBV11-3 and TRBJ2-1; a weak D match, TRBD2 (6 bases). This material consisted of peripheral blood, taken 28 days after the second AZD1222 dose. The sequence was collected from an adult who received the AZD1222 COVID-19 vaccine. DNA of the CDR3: TGTGCCAGCAGCTTAGAGAGGAGGGGTTCCTACAATGAGCAGTTCTTC. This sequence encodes CASSLERRGSYNEQFF. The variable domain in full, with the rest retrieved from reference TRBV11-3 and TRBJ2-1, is EAGVVQSPRYKIIEKKQPVAFWCNPISGHNTLYWYLQNLGQGPELLIRYENEEAVDDSQLPKDRFSAERLKGVDSTLKIQPAELGDSAVYLCASSLERRGSYNEQFFGPGTRLTVL.